This entry is about one TCR beta chain. Antigen: not known. The data are from a study of memory CD4+ T cells and cytomegalovirus serostatus. Study in general: Of the healthy Belgian adults, nine or ten were CMV seropositive and 24 seronegative. Study-level findings and limits: Each of around 69 CMV-associated TCRbeta sequences occurred in one to five individuals.

Sequencing used immunoSEQ multiplex PCR; TCRdb keeps in-frame clones, though not all of them. In the table there are approximately 61,000 clones, around 80% of which are singletons. Single viable CD3+CD4+CD8-CD45RO+ cells were sorted as the memory CD4+ T cells. The sequenced sample consisted of memory CD4+ T cells from blood. The TCR originated in an adult in good health and CMV-seronegative. Some clones in this sample may be carry-over from other donors' samples.

The CDR3 loop reads CASSQSHAGQAYGRDQPQHF. CDR3 nucleotide sequence: TGCGCCAGCAGCCAATCCCACGCGGGACAGGCTTATGGGCGTGATCAGCCCCAGCATTTT. The V gene is TRBV4-1, the J gene TRBJ1-5; 8 bases align to TRBD1. CDR3 size: 20 residues. Germline V gene sequence: CDR1 MGHRA, CDR2 YSYEKL. The V and J ends lost 2 bases and 5 bases, in that order; junction bases with no gene match: 20.